Included here is one T cell receptor (beta chain) sequence, with context. The sample originates from a study of identifying expanded T cells in peripheral blood. TCRdb keeps only in-frame clones here, not all; method: immunoSEQ multiplex PCR. The repertoire consists of approximately 90,000 clones, with approximately 84% occurring once and the leading ten covering roughly 5.5%. Germline lookup yields CDR1 SGHNT and CDR2 YYREEE (reference sequence). The CDR3 spans 14 residues. V dropped 4 bases and J dropped 8; count of bases not matched to a gene: 10. The V call is TRBV5-4, the J call TRBJ1-2, with TRBD1 matching over 8 bases. The clonotype comes from a person between 18 and 75 years old in good health. Material for sequencing was blood. CDR3 coding DNA: TGTGCCAGCAGCCCCCCTCAGGGGGCAAGGGGCTACACCTTC. Its protein is CASSPPQGARGYTF.